This T cell receptor (beta chain) was found in a study of regulatory T cells in long-lasting Graves disease. Arm-PCR of CDR3 regions and iRepertoire HTBI primers were the basis on which TCR beta libraries were built. One entry per CDR3 protein, called by TCRdb with MiXCR from the multiplex PCR reads. Seen here are around 320,000 distinct CDR3 sequences, approximately 15% observed once, and the top ten hold roughly 30%. The time point denotes: newly diagnosed GD, antithyroid drugs for less than 3 months. PBMC-extracted RNA yielded the TCR library. This clonotype was found a few times. Trimming shortened V by 6 bases and J by 8 bases, and 14 bases separated the two germline ends. There are 12 residues in the CDR3. The V gene's germline CDR1 is MNHNS and CDR2 SASEGT. This sample was shared with a second study, whose subject was T cells in Graves' hyperthyroidism and ophthalmopathy.

The source material was peripheral blood mononuclear cells (PBMCs), sampled at new diagnosis, from a patient treated with antithyroid drugs. The TCR comes from a man aged 35 to 55 with Graves disease. The chain recombines TRBV6-1 with TRBJ2-7; D not resolved. CDR3 in DNA: TGTGCCAGCAGCCCCTCCCTGACAAAGCAGTACTTC. Its translation is CASSPSLTKQYF.